The clone carrying this T cell receptor (beta chain) was counted many times. The CDR3 length is 13 residues. Germline lookup yields CDR1 DFQATT and CDR2 SNEGSKA (reference sequence). With V trimmed by 1 base and J by 8 bases, 7 bases remained unmatched. The data were obtained in a study of identical twins. TCRdb passed the 5' RACE reads through MiXCR, listing each CDR3 protein once. The repertoire consists of about 200,000 distinct CDR3 sequences, with over 5.5% occurring once and the leading ten covering less than 15%. The sample was also reused in another study, on T cells expressing NK-cell markers.

This clonotype was sampled from a woman under 30 in good health. This sequence joins TRBV20-1 and TRBJ1-1; 7 positions match TRBD1. The sample consisted of CD8+ T cells sorted from blood. The CDR3 reads CSARGRDSYEAFF. The CDR3 DNA reads TGCAGTGCTAGAGGCCGGGACAGCTACGAAGCTTTCTTT.